The next 19 T cell receptor beta chains were all read from a single sample in a study of CD8 T cell repertoires and HIV-1 epitope variants. Sequencing used immunoSEQ multiplex PCR; TCRdb keeps in-frame clones, though not all of them. This sample has tens of thousands of clones, with roughly 77% found just once. Sequenced sample: uncultured baseline CD8+ T cells from peripheral blood mononuclear cells (PBMCs). Receptors originate from a male donor with HIV.

For this clone: The sample carries other DNA sequences with the same CDR3. The chain carries TRBV19 and TRBJ2-7; possible D gene TRBD1, 6 bases. Germline V gene sequence: CDR1 LNHDA, CDR2 SQIVND (reference sequence). The CDR3 consists of 16 residues. V lost 3 bases and J 1 base, leaving 16 bases between the germline ends. The CDR3 DNA is TGTGCCAGTAGTATGGAGGACAGAAGAATTTCCTACGAGCAGTACTTC. Amino acid sequence: CASSMEDRRISYEQYF.

This sequence joins TRBV6-5 and TRBJ2-7; 9 nucleotides line up with TRBD1. After removal of 6 bases from V and 8 bases from J, the junction contained 11 bases not matched to a gene. The CDR3 has 14 amino acids. Germline V gene lookup returns CDR1 MNHEY and CDR2 SVGAGI. CDR3 protein: CASSRGGQGRKQYF. As DNA, the CDR3 is TGTGCCAGCAGCAGAGGGGGACAGGGAAGAAAGCAGTACTTC.

J is TRBJ1-2 and V is TRBV28; TRBD1 aligns across 9 bases. The CDR3 runs 15 residues. Germline trimming cut 11 bases from V and 8 bases from J; bases unmatched to any gene: 18. Per germline, CDR1 MDHEN and CDR2 SYDVKM. As DNA, the CDR3 is TGTGCCGGAAATACGGGACAGGGTCAGGATGGAGGCTACACCTTC. This encodes CAGNTGQGQDGGYTF.

The chain combines TRBV11-3 with TRBJ2-3, with D possibly being TRBD1 or TRBD2 (6 bases each). This CDR3 has 15 amino acids. Germline assignment: CDR1 SGHNT and CDR2 YENEEA. V was trimmed by 5 bases and J by 6 bases, leaving 18 bases between them. CDR3 sequence: CASSTRRGGDDTQYF. The CDR3 DNA follows: TGTGCCAGCAGCACCCGCAGGGGAGGCGACGATACGCAGTATTTT.

This chain uses TRBV10-3 with TRBJ2-5, with 7 bases matching TRBD1. The CDR3 has 14 amino acids. J gave up 0 bases and V 7 bases, and 5 bases lay outside the gene matches. Germline V gene sequence: CDR1 ENHRY, CDR2 SYGVKD. CDR3 residues: CAITGTENQETQYF. The CDR3 nucleotides are TGTGCCATCACTGGGACAGAGAACCAAGAGACCCAGTACTTC.

Only a few counts were recorded for this clone. The chain uses TRBV6-5 and TRBJ2-2; 9 nucleotides match TRBD1. The V and J ends lost 1 base and 7 bases, in that order; junction bases with no gene match: 7. The CDR3 has 16 residues. The germline CDR1 and CDR2 sequences are MNHEY and SVGAGI. The CDR3 bases are TGTGCCAGCAGTTACTTTATTACAGGGGGCAGCGGGGAGCTGTTTTTT. Its translation: CASSYFITGGSGELFF.

The chain links TRBV10-2 to TRBJ1-4, with D uncertain. V lost 1 base and J 0 bases, leaving 12 bases between the germline ends. From germline, CDR1 is WSHSY and CDR2 SAAADI. The CDR3 sequence is 17 residues long. Here the CDR3 DNA reads TGCGCCAGCAGTGAGTGGACGGGTCGGACAACTAATGAAAAACTGTTTTTT. This codes for CASSEWTGRTTNEKLFF.

The chain uses TRBV6-5 and TRBJ2-1, with 10 bases matching TRBD1. The CDR3 length is 16 residues. With 0 bases clipped from V and 6 bases from J, the junction kept 5 bases outside the gene matches. Per the germline V gene, CDR1 is MNHEY and CDR2 is SVGAGI. The CDR3 loop is CASSYSTGGGGNEQFF. CDR3 in DNA: TGTGCCAGCAGTTACTCGACAGGGGGCGGGGGCAATGAGCAGTTCTTC.

This clone was observed a handful of times. The CDR3 here is CASSLAGTGGKGQYF. In DNA form, the CDR3 reads TGTGCCAGCAGCTTAGCCGGGACAGGGGGCAAAGGGCAGTACTTC. J is TRBJ2-7 and V is TRBV7-2; 12 nucleotides agree with TRBD1. The junction had 6 bases not matched to a gene; V was cut back by 0 bases and J by 9 bases. Germline assignment: CDR1 SGHTA and CDR2 FQGNSA. CDR3 length equals 15 residues.

The chain uses TRBV7-6 and TRBJ2-7; D gene unclear. Germline CDR1 SGHVS, CDR2 FNYEAQ. The V end was cut by 1 base, the J end by 6 bases, with 13 bases between. The CDR3 has 14 amino acids. The CDR3 reads CASSLDIRSGEQYF. DNA for the CDR3: TGTGCCAGCAGCTTAGACATTCGCTCTGGCGAGCAGTACTTC.

The V gene is TRBV27, the J gene TRBJ1-4; D is possibly TRBD1 (6 bases). The CDR3 is 14 amino acids. Germline CDR1 and CDR2: MNHEY and SMNVEV (reference sequence). Trimming removed 3 bases from V and 5 bases from J, with 10 bases in between. This CDR3 reads CASSFRTANEKLFF. CDR3 DNA: TGTGCCAGCAGTTTCCGGACAGCCAATGAAAAACTGTTTTTT.

CDR3 nucleotide sequence: TGTGCCAGCAGCGCTACAGGGCCGTCCTACGAGCAGTACTTC. It encodes CASSATGPSYEQYF. The chain has TRBV6-1 and TRBJ2-7, with D perhaps matching TRBD1 (6 bases). V gave up 6 bases and J gave up 1 base, with 13 bases separating them. Germline lookup yields CDR1 MNHNS and CDR2 SASEGT. The CDR3 has 14 amino acids.

J is TRBJ2-3 and V is TRBV7-2; D ambiguous. Germline lookup yields CDR1 SGHTA and CDR2 FQGNSA. The CDR3 totals 11 residues. The V and J ends lost 2 bases and 5 bases respectively, with 2 bases between them. The CDR3 spells CASSLRDTQYF. CDR3 bases: TGTGCCAGCAGCTTAAGAGATACGCAGTATTTT.

This chain joins TRBV9 and TRBJ2-5, with 8 bases matching TRBD2. The CDR3 is made up of 15 amino acids. Germline loops: CDR1 SGDLS, CDR2 YYNGEE. The junction had 12 bases not matched to a gene; V was cut back by 4 bases and J by 7 bases. The CDR3 spells CASSPYPAGDVTQYF. As DNA, the CDR3 is TGTGCCAGCAGCCCCTATCCAGCGGGAGATGTGACCCAGTACTTC.

This clone appeared a few times. This sequence joins TRBV5-1 and TRBJ2-2; possible D gene TRBD2, 7 bases. The V gene's germline CDR1 is SGHRS and CDR2 YFSETQ. The CDR3 length is 16 residues. The V gene lost 0 bases and the J gene lost 5 bases, with 14 bases spanning the gap. In DNA form, the CDR3 reads TGCGCCAGCAGCTTGGGGGAAGCGGGGACAACCGGGGAGCTGTTTTTT. This sequence encodes CASSLGEAGTTGELFF. The whole variable domain, filled in from reference TRBV5-1 and TRBJ2-2, reads KAGVTQTPRYLIKTRGQQVTLSCSPISGHRSVSWYQQTPGQGLQFLFEYFSETQRNKGNFPGRFSGRQFSNSRSEMNVSTLELGDSALYLCASSLGEAGTTGELFFGEGSRLTVL.

The chain links TRBV19 to TRBJ2-1; D perhaps matches TRBD2 (6 bases). V was clipped by 8 bases and J by 0 bases, with 11 bases between them. Germline V gene sequence: CDR1 LNHDA, CDR2 SQIVND (reference sequence). The CDR3 has 14 amino acids. The CDR3 reads CASLGRGSYNEQFF. In DNA form, the CDR3 reads TGTGCCAGTCTCGGGAGAGGCTCCTACAATGAGCAGTTCTTC.

The rearrangement links TRBV29-1 to TRBJ2-7; 7 positions agree with TRBD1. Germline CDR1 and CDR2: SQVTM and ANQGSEA. J lost 4 bases, V lost 7 bases, and 13 bases had no gene match. The CDR3 has 14 amino acids. This CDR3 is CSARQGEGDYEQYF. The CDR3 region has the DNA TGCAGCGCACGACAGGGTGAGGGGGATTACGAGCAGTACTTC.

The chain couples TRBV2 to TRBJ1-2, with 11 bases identical to TRBD1. The CDR3 is made up of 16 amino acids. The V and J ends lost 2 bases and 7 bases, in that order; junction bases with no gene match: 9. Germline-derived CDR1 and CDR2 are SNHLY and FYNNEI. The CDR3, as DNA: TGTGCCAGCAGTGAAAGGACAGGGGGCGGTTTAGGTGGCTACACCTTC. It codes for CASSERTGGGLGGYTF.

The chain links TRBV4-3 to TRBJ1-2; TRBD1 matches 8 bases. Germline lookup yields CDR1 LGHNA and CDR2 YSLEER. The V gene end was trimmed by 4 bases and the J gene end by 6 bases; junction bases not matched to a gene: 13. The CDR3 is made up of 16 amino acids. The CDR3 reads CASSPGPQQGEDGYTF. The CDR3 coding sequence is TGCGCCAGCAGCCCCGGCCCCCAACAGGGGGAGGATGGCTACACCTTC.